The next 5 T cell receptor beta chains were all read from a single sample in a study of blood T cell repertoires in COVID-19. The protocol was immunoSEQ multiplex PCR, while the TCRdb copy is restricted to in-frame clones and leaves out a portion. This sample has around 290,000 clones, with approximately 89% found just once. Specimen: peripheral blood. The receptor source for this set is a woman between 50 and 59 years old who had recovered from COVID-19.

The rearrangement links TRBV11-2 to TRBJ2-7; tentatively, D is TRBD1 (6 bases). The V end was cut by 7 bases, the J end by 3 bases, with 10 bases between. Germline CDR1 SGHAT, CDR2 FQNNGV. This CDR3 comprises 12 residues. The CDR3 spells CASTTGFYEQYF. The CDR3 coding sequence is TGTGCCAGCACTACAGGGTTCTACGAGCAGTACTTC.

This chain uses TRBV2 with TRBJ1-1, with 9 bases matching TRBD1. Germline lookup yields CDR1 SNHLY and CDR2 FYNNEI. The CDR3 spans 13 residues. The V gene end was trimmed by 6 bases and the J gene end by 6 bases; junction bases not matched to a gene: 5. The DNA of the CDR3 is TGTGCCAGCAGCCGGGACAGGGAGGCTGAAGCTTTCTTT. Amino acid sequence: CASSRDREAEAFF. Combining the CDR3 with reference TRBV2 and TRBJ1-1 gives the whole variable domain EPEVTQTPSHQVTQMGQEVILRCVPISNHLYFYWYRQILGQKVEFLVSFYNNEISEKSEIFDDQFSVERPDGSNFTLKIRSTKLEDSAMYFCASSRDREAEAFFGQGTRLTVV.

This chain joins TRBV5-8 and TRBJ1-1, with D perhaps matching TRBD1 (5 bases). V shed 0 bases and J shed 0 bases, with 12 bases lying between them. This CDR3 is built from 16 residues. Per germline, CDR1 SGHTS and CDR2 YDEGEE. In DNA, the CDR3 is TGTGCCAGCAGCTTGGGGTTGGGGCCAATGAACACTGAAGCTTTCTTT. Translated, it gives CASSLGLGPMNTEAFF.

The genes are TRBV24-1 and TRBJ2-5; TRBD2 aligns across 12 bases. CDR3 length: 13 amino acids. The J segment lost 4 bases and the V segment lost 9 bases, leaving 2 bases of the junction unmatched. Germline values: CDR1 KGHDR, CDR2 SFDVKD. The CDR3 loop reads CATGGLAGETQYF. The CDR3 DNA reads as TGTGCCACCGGGGGACTAGCGGGAGAGACCCAGTACTTC.

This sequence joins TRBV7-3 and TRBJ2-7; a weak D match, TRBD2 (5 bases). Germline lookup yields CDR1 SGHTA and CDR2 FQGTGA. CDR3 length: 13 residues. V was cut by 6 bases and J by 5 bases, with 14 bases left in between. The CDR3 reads CASRKGLLHEQYF. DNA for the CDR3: TGTGCCAGCAGAAAAGGACTTCTCCACGAGCAGTACTTC.